The source of this T cell receptor (beta chain) is a study of read filtering for tumor transcriptome and immune sequencing. Germline CDR1 is LNHDA and CDR2 is SQIVND (reference sequence). The CDR3 has 16 residues. Trimming took 4 bases from V and 7 from J, leaving 19 bases between them. Sampling of bone marrow took place during active disease in every patient. This clonotype was detected many times. Molecular barcoded adaptors covering alpha/delta and beta/gamma chains were used on around 370 ng RNA. TCRdb called the reads again in MiXCR, with one record for every CDR3 protein. This sample has 30,000 to 45,000 distinct CDR3 sequences, with roughly an eighth found just once.

The sequenced material came from a population of CD138-negative cells sorted from bone marrow. This receptor was identified in a donor at least 40 years old with multiple myeloma. The rearrangement links TRBV19 to TRBJ1-4; possible D gene TRBD1, 5 bases. CDR3 bases: TGTGCCAGTAGTACCCTACAGGCCTTGGGTACTGAAAAACTGTTTTTT. Translated: CASSTLQALGTEKLFF. Looking up the rest from reference TRBV19 and TRBJ1-4 gives the full variable domain: DGGITQSPKYLFRKEGQNVTLSCEQNLNHDAMYWYRQDPGQGLRLIYYSQIVNDFQKGDIAEGYSVSREKKESFPLTVTSAQKNPTAFYLCASSTLQALGTEKLFFGSGTQLSVL.